This T cell receptor beta chain emerged from a study of T-cell reconstitution after alpha-beta-depleted transplantation in children. Broader study findings: Reported findings indicate that, about two months after transplant, alpha-beta T cells came from several hundred expanded clones, which were derived from non-depleted graft cells.

TCRbeta library construction was performed incorporating unique molecular identifiers. TCRdb re-derived calls from the PCR reads in MiXCR, one entry per CDR3 protein. This sample carries about 200,000 distinct CDR3 sequences, approximately 6.9% of them seen once, and the ten largest clones take just over 5.5%. Regarding this clonotype: The antigen is unknown.

The ends were cut back, 2 bases at V and 7 bases at J, with 12 bases in the middle. This CDR3 region has 14 residues. Germline-derived CDR1 and CDR2 are SGHRS and YFSETQ. This rearrangement joins TRBV5-1 to TRBJ1-4; D not resolved. This TCR derives from a boy aged 2-15 years with acute lymphoblastic leukemia, due to receive a stem cell transplant. Sequences were derived from PBMCs, sampled before TCRalphabeta/CD19-depleted stem cell transplant. The CDR3 here is CASSFSGVGEKLFF. The CDR3 DNA sequence: TGCGCCAGCAGCTTTTCCGGGGTTGGTGAAAAACTGTTTTTT.